Sequencing of this TCR beta chain was carried out in a study of CD8 T cells in ankylosing spondylitis (dated by TCRdb to between 2016 and 2019). Broadly, across the study: To find TCR variants linked to disease, the study profiled T cell receptor beta repertoires in ankylosing spondylitis patients and healthy donors. Peripheral blood samples were taken, and synovial fluid was additionally collected from ankylosing spondylitis patients. The whole study cohort included 85 to 120 healthy donors and 25 ankylosing spondylitis patients. Overall study outcomes, separate from this receptor: A TCR beta motif made up of several highly homologous amino acid variants appeared to be characteristic of blood from ankylosing spondylitis patients. Some TCR beta motif variants had previously been reported in synovial fluid and blood of reactive arthritis patients, which suggested common disease-initiation mechanisms. The disease-linked clones were reported as significantly enriched in matched synovial fluid samples from ankylosing spondylitis patients. In peripheral blood, the disease-linked clones were found at relatively low frequencies and had a CD8+ phenotype.

The listed sequencing device is Illumina HiSeq 2500. Quantitative 5'-RACE with molecular barcodes was used to prepare TCR beta libraries. Regarding the original processing steps: A new computational method, built on a probabilistic model of VDJ rearrangement, was used to identify disease-linked TCR variants. TCRdb itself trimmed the public reads at Q25 with fastp, ran MiXCR and retained productive beta chains. Rows with a matching CDR3 protein are joined into one entry that keeps the most common DNA and genes. Here the V and J calls rest on TCRdb's processing, not on the authors' analysis. The sample table contains approximately 550,000 distinct CDR3 sequences; only one count was recorded for approximately 11% of them. The ten top clones hold almost 7% of the sample. This clonotype occurred many times. This clone's antigen is unknown. No per-base quality is available; no much larger clone lies one base away.

The CDR3 goes from the cysteine to the phenylalanine over 14 residues. The entry retains the CDR3 DNA only, 42 bases that are in frame from base 1. V is cut back by 4 bases and J by 7 bases, with 7 bases in the junction unmatched. Reading the germline V gene gives CDR1 SGHDN and CDR2 FVKESK. The V gene is TRBV14 and the J gene is TRBJ2-1, with 7 bases in between that match TRBD1. The sequence came from a male donor with ankylosing spondylitis. Sequences were obtained from blood, either unsorted or a sorted T cell fraction (not recorded which). CDR3 region: CASSLWDSSNEQFF. The DNA sequence is TGTGCCAGCAGCCTATGGGACAGCAGTAATGAGCAGTTCTTC.